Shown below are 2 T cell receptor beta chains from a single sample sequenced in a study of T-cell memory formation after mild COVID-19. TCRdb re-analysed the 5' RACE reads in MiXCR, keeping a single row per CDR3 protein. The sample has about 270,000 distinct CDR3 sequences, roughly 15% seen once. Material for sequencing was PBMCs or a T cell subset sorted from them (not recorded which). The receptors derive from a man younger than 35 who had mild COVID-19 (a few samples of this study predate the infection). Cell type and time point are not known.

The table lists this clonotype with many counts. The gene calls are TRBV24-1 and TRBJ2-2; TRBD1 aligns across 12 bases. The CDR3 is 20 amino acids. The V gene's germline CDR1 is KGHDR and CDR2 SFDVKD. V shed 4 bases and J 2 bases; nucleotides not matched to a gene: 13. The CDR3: CATSDPPGTGGDLNTGELFF. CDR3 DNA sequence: TGTGCCACCAGTGACCCCCCCGGGACAGGGGGCGACCTTAACACCGGGGAGCTGTTTTTT.

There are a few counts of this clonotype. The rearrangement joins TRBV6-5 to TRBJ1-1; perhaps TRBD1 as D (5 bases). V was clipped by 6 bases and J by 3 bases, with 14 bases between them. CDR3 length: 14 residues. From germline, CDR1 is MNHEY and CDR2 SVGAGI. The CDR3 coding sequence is TGTGCCAGCAGCCCCTACGGGGGGGACACTGAAGCTTTCTTT. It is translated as CASSPYGGDTEAFF.